One and the same sample provided the 22 T cell receptor beta chains below, sequenced in a study of technical replicates of blood from a few donors (dated by TCRdb to the late 2010s). Receptors were amplified or captured by the immunoSEQ multiplex PCR assay. This immuneACCESS table, as held by TCRdb, lists in-frame sequences with V and J called but not all clones. Of the missing ones, under half trace to an unresolved V gene in checked studies; the others have no known cause. The sample yields 53,000 or so clones; roughly 86% were counted once. The top ten clonotypes cover approximately 5.4% of the sample. Material for sequencing was PBMCs. The source is a human donor in good health. Some clones in this sample may be carry-over from other donors' samples.

The chain employs TRBV7-3 and TRBJ2-5; TRBD2 is a possible D gene (6 bases). This CDR3 contains 13 residues. V was shortened by 8 bases and J by 2 bases, with 12 bases between the two germline ends. Germline V gene lookup returns CDR1 SGHTA and CDR2 FQGTGA. The DNA of the CDR3 is TGTGCCAGCGGTAGCGGTAATCAAGAGACCCAGTACTTC. Its protein is CASGSGNQETQYF.

The chain recombines TRBV7-2 with TRBJ1-5; D perhaps matches TRBD1 (5 bases). From germline, CDR1 is SGHTA and CDR2 FQGNSA. CDR3 size: 14 residues. V shed 3 bases and J shed 5 bases, with 11 bases lying between them. CDR3 in DNA: TGTGCCAGCAGCTTCCACGGGGGGGATCAGCCCCAGCATTTT. It specifies CASSFHGGDQPQHF.

The genes are TRBV19 and TRBJ1-5; D not resolved. V lost 3 bases, J lost 11 bases, and 14 bases lay in between. Germline V gene sequence: CDR1 LNHDA, CDR2 SQIVND (reference sequence). The CDR3 covers 13 residues. The CDR3 spells CASSINFGKAQHF. The DNA for the CDR3 is TGTGCCAGTAGTATCAACTTCGGGAAGGCCCAGCATTTT. The whole variable domain, remainder taken from reference TRBV19 and TRBJ1-5, is DGGITQSPKYLFRKEGQNVTLSCEQNLNHDAMYWYRQDPGQGLRLIYYSQIVNDFQKGDIAEGYSVSREKKESFPLTVTSAQKNPTAFYLCASSINFGKAQHFGDGTRLSIL.

The rearrangement joins TRBV20-1 to TRBJ2-3; 8 bases match TRBD2. CDR1 DFQATT and CDR2 SNEGSKA come from the germline V gene (reference sequence). The CDR3 spans 11 residues. With V trimmed by 6 bases and J by 8 bases, 4 bases remained unmatched. The CDR3 DNA reads as TGCAGTGCGGGACTAGTGGCTACGCAGTATTTT. It codes for CSAGLVATQYF.

The chain recombines TRBV7-2 with TRBJ2-1, with 9 bases that match TRBD1. This CDR3 comprises 16 residues. Per germline, CDR1 SGHTA and CDR2 FQGNSA. V lost 2 bases, J lost 9 bases, and 11 bases stayed unmatched. The CDR3 DNA sequence: TGTGCCAGCAGCTTAACTACCGGGACAGGGTTTTCTGAGCAGTTCTTC. Translating gives CASSLTTGTGFSEQFF.

This clone has a single count. The J gene is TRBJ1-4, the V gene TRBV5-1, with D perhaps matching TRBD1 (6 bases). This CDR3 is 17 amino acids long. Trimming shortened V by 4 bases and J by 3 bases, and 19 bases separated the two germline ends. Germline assignment: CDR1 SGHRS and CDR2 YFSETQ. DNA for the CDR3: TGCGCCAGCAGCCTAACGACCAACAGGGCCTCTAATGAAAAACTGTTTTTT. Its protein product is CASSLTTNRASNEKLFF.

V and J are TRBV4-2 and TRBJ2-1, with TRBD2 matching 8 bases. CDR3 length: 16 residues. Germline-derived CDR1 and CDR2 are LGHNA and YNFKEQ. The trim removed 1 base at V and 6 bases at J, leaving 8 bases unmatched. CDR3 in DNA: TGTGCCAGCAGCCAAGGTATTAGCGGGATGGGCAATGAGCAGTTCTTC. This codes for CASSQGISGMGNEQFF.

The V gene is TRBV5-4, the J gene TRBJ2-2, with 8 bases identical to TRBD1. Germline V gene lookup returns CDR1 SGHNT and CDR2 YYREEE (reference sequence). The V segment lost 3 bases and the J segment 5 bases; nucleotides outside the gene matches: 9. The CDR3 runs 16 residues. CDR3 in DNA: TGTGCCAGCAGCTCCTATCAACAGGGGGGTACCGGGGAGCTGTTTTTT. As protein: CASSSYQQGGTGELFF.

The rearrangement uses TRBV6-5 and TRBJ1-1; TRBD1 agrees at 7 bases. Looked up from germline, CDR1 is MNHEY and CDR2 is SVGAGI. The length of the CDR3 is 13 residues. V shed 5 bases and J 9 bases; nucleotides not matched to a gene: 9. CDR3 nucleotides: TGTGCCAGCAGTACAGACAGGGCTGGTAAAGCTTTCTTT. Protein: CASSTDRAGKAFF.

The CDR3 loop reads CASSDSSYEQYF. The CDR3 coding sequence is TGTGCCAGCTCAGACAGTTCCTACGAGCAGTACTTC. The chain joins TRBV18 to TRBJ2-7; perhaps TRBD1 as D (5 bases). The CDR3 has 12 amino acids. The ends were cut back, 5 bases at V and 1 base at J, with 6 bases in the middle. Germline CDR1 reads KGHSH; CDR2 reads LQKENI. The full variable domain, completed using reference TRBV18 and TRBJ2-7, is NAGVMQNPRHLVRRRGQEARLRCSPMKGHSHVYWYRQLPEEGLKFMVYLQKENIIDESGMPKERFSAEFPKEGPSILRIQQVVRGDSAAYFCASSDSSYEQYFGPGTRLTVT.

This clone was seen only once. This chain uses TRBV7-2 with TRBJ2-7, with D perhaps matching TRBD2 (7 bases). Deletions cut 2 bases from V and 4 bases from J, with 18 bases between. The CDR3 sequence is 16 residues long. Germline CDR1 and CDR2: SGHTA and FQGNSA. CDR3 nucleotides: TGTGCCAGCAGCTTAAGGGGGGCGGGAGAGTTATACGAGCAGTACTTC. It yields the protein CASSLRGAGELYEQYF.

This chain links TRBV19 with TRBJ1-2; 9 nucleotides match TRBD1. The CDR3 consists of 13 residues. Germline V CDR1 and CDR2: LNHDA, SQIVND (reference sequence). The V gene end was trimmed by 4 bases and the J gene end by 7 bases; junction bases not matched to a gene: 4. The CDR3 bases are TGTGCCAGTAGTAAACAGGGGGCGTTTGGCTACACCTTC. It is translated as CASSKQGAFGYTF.

The gene calls are TRBV20-1 and TRBJ2-3; 7 bases match TRBD1. With V trimmed by 6 bases and J by 3 bases, 0 bases remained unmatched. Germline V gene data show CDR1 as DFQATT and CDR2 as SNEGSKA (reference sequence). This CDR3 spans 11 amino acids. CDR3 nucleotide sequence: TGCAGTGCCAGGGGGACAGATACGCAGTATTTT. It specifies CSARGTDTQYF.

The V gene is TRBV6-5, the J gene TRBJ1-4, with D perhaps matching TRBD1 (5 bases). V lost 7 bases and J 0 bases, leaving 12 bases between the germline ends. CDR3 length: 15 amino acids. Germline V gene lookup returns CDR1 MNHEY and CDR2 SVGAGI. CDR3 nucleotides: TGTGCCAGCACCAGGGCGGTTGCAACTAATGAAAAACTGTTTTTT. This encodes CASTRAVATNEKLFF.

This chain joins TRBV18 and TRBJ2-3, with D maybe TRBD2 (6 bases). V shed 3 bases and J shed 2 bases, with 12 bases lying between them. This CDR3 has 15 residues. CDR1 KGHSH and CDR2 LQKENI come from the germline V gene. The CDR3 region is CASSPSGGITDTQYF. CDR3 DNA: TGTGCCAGCTCACCCAGCGGCGGGATCACAGATACGCAGTATTTT.

CDR3 sequence: CASSWTSGRSYEQYF. The CDR3 region has the DNA TGTGCCAGCAGCTGGACTAGCGGGAGGTCCTACGAGCAGTACTTC. This sequence joins TRBV2 and TRBJ2-7; 14 bases are a match to TRBD2. Losses at the gene ends were 6 bases for V and 1 base for J; bases not matched to a gene: 2. This CDR3 is 15 amino acids long. Germline V gives CDR1 SNHLY, CDR2 FYNNEI. The full variable domain, in which reference TRBV2 and TRBJ2-7 provide the parts outside the CDR3, is EPEVTQTPSHQVTQMGQEVILRCVPISNHLYFYWYRQILGQKVEFLVSFYNNEISEKSEIFDDQFSVERPDGSNFTLKIRSTKLEDSAMYFCASSWTSGRSYEQYFGPGTRLTVT.

The chain links TRBV4-3 to TRBJ1-5; TRBD1 aligns across 8 bases. Germline values: CDR1 LGHNA, CDR2 YSLEER. V was clipped by 5 bases and J by 3 bases; unmatched bases: 6. The CDR3 is 15 amino acids. The CDR3 DNA sequence: TGCGCCAGCAGCATCGGGACAGGAAACAATCAGCCCCAGCATTTT. As protein: CASSIGTGNNQPQHF.

This rearrangement joins TRBV7-3 to TRBJ1-2; 7 bases align to TRBD1. From germline, CDR1 is SGHTA and CDR2 FQGTGA. This CDR3 has 13 amino acids. Unmatched junction bases numbered 1, after V lost 2 bases and J lost 4 bases. This CDR3 is CASSLGTAYGYTF. The CDR3 DNA follows: TGTGCCAGCAGCTTAGGGACAGCCTATGGCTACACCTTC.

This rearrangement joins TRBV4-2 to TRBJ1-1; a possible D gene is TRBD1 (5 bases). V lost 5 bases to trimming and J lost 1 base, with 8 bases between them. From germline, CDR1 is LGHNA and CDR2 YNFKEQ. The CDR3 is 13 residues long. The CDR3 here is CASSSTANTEAFF. In nucleotides, the CDR3 is TGTGCCAGCAGCTCGACAGCGAACACTGAAGCTTTCTTT.

The genes are TRBV12-5 and TRBJ1-1, with 7 nucleotides matching TRBD1. The germline V gene encodes CDR1 LGHNT and CDR2 FRNRAP. This CDR3 spans 12 amino acids. The junction had 5 bases not matched to a gene; V was cut back by 2 bases and J by 11 bases. The CDR3 sequence: CASGLTFRGAFF. In DNA form, the CDR3 reads TGTGCTAGTGGTTTGACGTTCAGGGGGGCTTTCTTT.

This rearrangement joins TRBV7-2 to TRBJ1-5; D not certain. The CDR3 contains 14 residues. V lost 2 bases to trimming and J lost 3 bases, with 8 bases between them. Germline lookup yields CDR1 SGHTA and CDR2 FQGNSA. CDR3 nucleotide sequence: TGTGCCAGCAGCTTAATGGGAGACAATCAGCCCCAGCATTTT. This sequence encodes CASSLMGDNQPQHF.

The chain links TRBV18 to TRBJ2-2; 7 nucleotides line up with TRBD1. V shed 3 bases, J shed 5 bases, and the junction held 3 bases outside the gene matches. CDR1 is KGHSH, CDR2 LQKENI, per germline. The CDR3 runs to 14 residues. The CDR3 protein is CASSPLTGTGELFF. For the CDR3, the DNA is TGTGCCAGCTCACCGTTGACAGGGACCGGGGAGCTGTTTTTT.